This TCR beta chain appears in the sequencing data of a study of cytomegalovirus exposure and HLA in healthy donors. A word on this clone: As yet, its antigen is unknown.

This CDR3 contains 14 residues. Per germline, CDR1 SGHNT and CDR2 YYREEE (reference sequence). Losses at the gene ends were 7 bases for V and 7 bases for J; bases not matched to a gene: 7. It was with 60 Vbeta and 13 Jbeta primers that the PCR ran. Method: immunoSEQ multiplex PCR; TCRdb's copy keeps in-frame clones and lacks some. The profile covers fewer than 200,000 clones, with more than 70% appearing a single time and roughly 1.6% taken by the ten largest. Study-level points and caveats: Specificity for CMV antigens was confirmed in vitro for three of the CMV-associated chains. In terms of immune exposure information, only CMV serostatus was available.

Sequencing was done on a sample of PBMCs. The clonotype comes from a girl between 5 and 17 years old in good health and CMV-seronegative. The J gene is TRBJ1-6, the V gene TRBV5-4, with 8 bases that match TRBD1. The CDR3 loop is CASALDRVNSPLHF. For the CDR3, the DNA is TGTGCCAGCGCCCTGGACAGGGTAAATTCACCCCTCCACTTT.